This entry lists 5 T cell receptor beta chains sequenced from one sample in a study of cytomegalovirus exposure and HLA in healthy donors. TCRdb keeps only in-frame clones here, not all; method: immunoSEQ multiplex PCR. The table lists about 160,000 clones, 96% of them singletons, with under 0.9% in the top ten. The sequencing sample was made of PBMCs. The receptors stem from a woman younger than 30 in good health and CMV-seronegative.

The rearrangement uses TRBV11-2 and TRBJ2-7, with D perhaps matching TRBD1 (5 bases). CDR1 and CDR2 from the germline V gene are SGHAT and FQNNGV. Deletions cut 11 bases from V and 6 bases from J, with 20 bases between. The CDR3 is 13 amino acids. This CDR3 is CASNRIRVSEQYF. CDR3 nucleotide sequence: TGTGCCTCAAACCGCATCAGGGTGAGCGAGCAGTACTTC.

V and J are TRBV9 and TRBJ2-6, with unresolved D. The CDR3 spans 14 residues. Trimming removed 3 bases from V and 0 bases from J, with 4 bases in between. Germline V gene sequence: CDR1 SGDLS, CDR2 YYNGEE. The CDR3 loop is CASSAVSGANVLTF. Here the CDR3 DNA reads TGTGCCAGCAGCGCCGTCTCTGGGGCCAACGTCCTGACTTTC.

The chain carries TRBV5-1 and TRBJ2-1, with TRBD2 as a possible D gene (6 bases). V dropped 0 bases and J dropped 0 bases, with 10 bases sitting between them. The CDR3 consists of 16 residues. The V gene's germline CDR1 is SGHRS and CDR2 YFSETQ. This CDR3 reads CASSLAGSGSYNEQFF. The CDR3 region has the DNA TGCGCCAGCAGCTTGGCGGGTAGCGGCTCCTACAATGAGCAGTTCTTC.

This clone was picked up a small number of times. The V gene is TRBV9, the J gene TRBJ2-1; 10 nucleotides align to TRBD1. The CDR3 consists of 14 residues. Germline values: CDR1 SGDLS, CDR2 YYNGEE. The ends lost 4 bases at V and 8 bases at J; junction bases unmatched: 6. The CDR3 region is CASSYRDRGHEQFF. The CDR3 region has the DNA TGTGCCAGCAGCTACCGGGACAGGGGTCATGAGCAGTTCTTC.

The chain has TRBV9 and TRBJ1-1; D might be TRBD1 (5 bases). Germline-derived CDR1 and CDR2 are SGDLS and YYNGEE. The CDR3 extends over 14 amino acids. V gave up 0 bases and J gave up 4 bases, with 10 bases separating them. The CDR3 region is CASSVGGGSTEAFF. CDR3 nucleotide sequence: TGTGCCAGCAGCGTAGGGGGGGGGAGCACTGAAGCTTTCTTT.